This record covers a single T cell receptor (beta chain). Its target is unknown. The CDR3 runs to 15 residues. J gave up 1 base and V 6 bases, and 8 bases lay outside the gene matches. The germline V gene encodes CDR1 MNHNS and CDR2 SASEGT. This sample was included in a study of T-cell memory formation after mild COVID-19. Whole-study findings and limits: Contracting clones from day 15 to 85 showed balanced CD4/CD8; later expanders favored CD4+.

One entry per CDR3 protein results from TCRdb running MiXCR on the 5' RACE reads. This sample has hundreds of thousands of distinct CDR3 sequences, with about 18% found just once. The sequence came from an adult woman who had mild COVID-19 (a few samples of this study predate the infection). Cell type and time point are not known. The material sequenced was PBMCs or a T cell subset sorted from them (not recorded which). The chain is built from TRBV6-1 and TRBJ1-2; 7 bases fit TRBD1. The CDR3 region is CASRNRDSINYGYTF. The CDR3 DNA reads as TGTGCCAGCAGGAACCGGGACAGTATTAACTATGGCTACACCTTC.